The present TCR beta chain was sequenced within a study of glioma-infiltrating T cells. Study observations and caveats: Gliomas, especially low-grade, showed above-expected tissue-blood divergence; non-neoplastic patients showed below. Tissue and blood shared very few CDR3 sequences.

The ends lost 5 bases at V and 6 bases at J; junction bases unmatched: 14. This CDR3 is 16 amino acids long. Per the germline V gene, CDR1 is DFQATT and CDR2 is SNEGSKA (reference sequence). This clonotype was found many times. Its antigen remains unidentified. The iRepertoire nested amplicon-rescue multiplex PCR amplified TCR alpha and beta CDR3s from RNA. Input was 100-400 ng of tissue mRNA or PBMC total RNA. TCRdb called the multiplex PCR reads again in MiXCR, with one record for every CDR3 protein. The sample lists approximately 120,000 distinct CDR3 sequences, around 23% occurring once. V and J are TRBV20-1 and TRBJ2-2; TRBD2 matches 8 bases. The clonotype comes from a human donor with low-grade glioma or glioblastoma, undergoing nonglioma brain surgery, or in good health (not recorded which). Input material: glioma tissue, nonneoplastic brain tissue, or PBMCs (not recorded which). The CDR3 DNA reads as TGCAGTGCTCCCGGGACTAGTATCGGTCGTGCCGGGGAGCTGTTTTTT. It specifies CSAPGTSIGRAGELFF.